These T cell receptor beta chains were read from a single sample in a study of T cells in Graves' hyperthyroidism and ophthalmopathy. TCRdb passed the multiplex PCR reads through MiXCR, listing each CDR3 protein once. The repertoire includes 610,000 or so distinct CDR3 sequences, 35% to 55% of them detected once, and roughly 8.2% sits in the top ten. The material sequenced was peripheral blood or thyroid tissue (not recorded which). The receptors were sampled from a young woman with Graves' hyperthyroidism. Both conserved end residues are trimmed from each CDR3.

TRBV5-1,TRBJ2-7,ASSFSGRGFFHEQY
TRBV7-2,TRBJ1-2,ANSLGTGSYGYT
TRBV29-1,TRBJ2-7,SVEGLAGIEQY
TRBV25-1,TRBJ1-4,ASSPGGEVNTNEKLF
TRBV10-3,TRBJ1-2,AISDQGGYGYT
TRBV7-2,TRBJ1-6,ASSLSGSNTGTKNSPLH
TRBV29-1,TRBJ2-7,SVSPGFSSYEQY
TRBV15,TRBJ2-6,ATSPDQGSGANVLT
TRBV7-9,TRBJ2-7,ASSGPAGGTEQY
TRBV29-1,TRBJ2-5,SVRERMIETQY
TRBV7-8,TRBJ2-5,ASSSCRRGPETQY
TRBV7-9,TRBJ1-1,AGRQGGTEAF
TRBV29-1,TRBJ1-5,SVYRTLGADQPH
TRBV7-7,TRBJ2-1,ASSPGASAGRNEQF
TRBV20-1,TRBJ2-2,SARVSYGELF
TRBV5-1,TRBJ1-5,ASGTGEGNQPQH
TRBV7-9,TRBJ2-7,ASSMTSGRDYYEQY
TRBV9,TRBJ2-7,ASSVVQARDEQY
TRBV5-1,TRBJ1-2,ASSLEQVYGYT
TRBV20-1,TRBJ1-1,SARDSGWDTEAF
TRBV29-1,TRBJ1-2,SVLRRGAVYGYT
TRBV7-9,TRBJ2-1,ASSLVGRGGDEQF
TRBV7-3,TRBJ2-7,ASSFGLAGDEQY
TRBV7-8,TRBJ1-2,ASSFARWRNYGYT
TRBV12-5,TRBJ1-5,ASGIQGELQPQR
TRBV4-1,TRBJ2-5,ASSQVSTGAETQY
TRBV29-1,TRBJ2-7,SVEGQTSGSYEQY
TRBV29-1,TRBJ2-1,SARGLKINEQF
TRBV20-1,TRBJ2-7,SQVGTVSYEQY
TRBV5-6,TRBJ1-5,ASSLAGGRGQPQH
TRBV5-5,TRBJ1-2,ASSPGGAGALRDGYT
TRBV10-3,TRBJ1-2,AISEGGRGTANYGYT
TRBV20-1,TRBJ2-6,SASESSGANVLT
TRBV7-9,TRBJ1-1,ASSWTSGEAF
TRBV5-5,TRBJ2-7,ASSPRTSATYEQY
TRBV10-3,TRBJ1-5,AISPTGQGAGEPQH
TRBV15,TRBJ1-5,ATSSKQGGNQPQH
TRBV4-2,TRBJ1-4,ASSHPNGQGIEKLF
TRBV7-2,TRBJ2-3,ASSLTRVQDTQY
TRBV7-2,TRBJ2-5,ASGTSGTHQETQY
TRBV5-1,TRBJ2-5,ASSLTGTETQY
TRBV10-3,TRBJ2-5,AFSEGGQETRY
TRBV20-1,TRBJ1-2,SATSVNYGYT
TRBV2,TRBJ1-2,ASSEGGRLYT
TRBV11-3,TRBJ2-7,ASSRGQDISYEQY
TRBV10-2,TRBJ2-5,ASSEAGGPETQY
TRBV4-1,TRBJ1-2,ASSQGKDGARNYGYT
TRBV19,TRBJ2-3,ASRMSGRTDTQY
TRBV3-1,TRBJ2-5,ASSQVEVGEWGSPRTQY
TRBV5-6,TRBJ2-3,ASSLEWRGTDTQY
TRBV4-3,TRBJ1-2,ASSLGLQNYGYT
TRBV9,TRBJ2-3,ASSVQRGAPDTQY
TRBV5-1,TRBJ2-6,ASSFRTGVANVLT